This is a list of T cell receptor beta chains from one sample in a study of T cell changes during pregnancy in multiple sclerosis. This table comes from immunoSEQ multiplex PCR, and its TCRdb copy is limited to in-frame clones, with some not included. This sample has approximately 23,000 clones; around 88% occur once, and the top ten carry under 9%. The sample consisted of CD8+ T cells from peripheral blood mononuclear cells, taken in the first trimester of pregnancy. The receptors stem from a female donor with multiple sclerosis, enrolled in a pregnancy study. Each CDR3 is given without its conserved first and last residue. The order of the fields is V gene, CDR3 protein.

>TRBV28
ASSSLTGGSDGYT
>TRBV7-2
ASRFSGTDIQY
>TRBV10-3
AISERTAHYEQY
>TRBV7-3
ASSFPQGKPGNTIY
>TRBV6-5
ASSYSPGGGTDTQY
>TRBV2
ARNRDNSYEQY
>TRBV15
ATSRDGGGQGGEKLF
>TRBV10-3
AISAGGLYNEQF
>TRBV6-5
ASSYSVAVSSYEQY
>TRBV7-8
ASSFRDRGAEAF
>TRBV4-1
ASSQGTGSGNTIY
>TRBV28
ASTALRDSQETQY
>TRBV9
ASSAPTSGRSNEQF
>TRBV19
ASSILSGGEQF
>TRBV29-1
SVDLWGGIGTDTQY
>TRBV4-1
ASSPRTSGRNGDTQY
>TRBV6-4
ASSRTETDTQY
>TRBV29-1
SVMGGTRVPTYEQY
>TRBV28
ASSGGGAISSYNEQF
>TRBV5-1
ASSYPGGEELF
>TRBV14
ASSQDPLRGTPEAF
>TRBV6-5
ASSYGQGAYNEQF
>TRBV9
ASSGTGELWHEQY
>TRBV7-8
ASSLGTSGNEQF
>TRBV2
ASSRTGTSGSNEQF
>TRBV6-1
ASSGTADTDTQY
>TRBV6-4
ASSERDDNEQF
>TRBV5-6
ASSLWTGGGYTEAF
>TRBV4-1
ASSSGVGYEQY
>TRBV7-9
ASSQTGTKNNEQF
>TRBV23-1
ASSQSGGGTGELF
>TRBV19
ASSRGQGSSRPQH
>TRBV4-3
ASSQAGEGVYEQY
>TRBV7-9
ASLGARDRAYEQY
>TRBV30
AWRGTMNTEAF
>TRBV2
ASSERQGFMNTEAF
>TRBV5-1
ASSPWEQGGYEQY